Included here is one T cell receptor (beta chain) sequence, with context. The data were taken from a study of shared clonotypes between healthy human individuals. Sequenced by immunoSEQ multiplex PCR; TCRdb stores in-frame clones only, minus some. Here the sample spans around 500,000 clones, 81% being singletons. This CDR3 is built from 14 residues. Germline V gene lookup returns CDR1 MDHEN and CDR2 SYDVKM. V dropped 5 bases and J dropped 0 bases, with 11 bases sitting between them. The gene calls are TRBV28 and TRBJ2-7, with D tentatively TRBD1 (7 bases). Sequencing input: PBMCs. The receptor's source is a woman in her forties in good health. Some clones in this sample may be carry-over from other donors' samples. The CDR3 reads CASSPGGGSYEQYF. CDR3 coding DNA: TGTGCCAGCAGTCCAGGGGGAGGCTCCTACGAGCAGTACTTC.